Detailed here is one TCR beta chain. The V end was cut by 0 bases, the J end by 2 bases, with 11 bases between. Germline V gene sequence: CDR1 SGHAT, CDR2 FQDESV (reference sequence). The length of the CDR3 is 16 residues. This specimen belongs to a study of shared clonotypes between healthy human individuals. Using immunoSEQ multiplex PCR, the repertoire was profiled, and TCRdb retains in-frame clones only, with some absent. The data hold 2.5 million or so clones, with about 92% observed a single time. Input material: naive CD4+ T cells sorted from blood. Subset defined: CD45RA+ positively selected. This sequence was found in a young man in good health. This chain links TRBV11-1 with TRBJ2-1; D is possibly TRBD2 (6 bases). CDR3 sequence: CASSLAEGTTYNEQFF. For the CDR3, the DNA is TGTGCCAGCAGCTTAGCGGAGGGTACTACCTACAATGAGCAGTTCTTC.